Each of the 14 T cell receptor beta chains below was sequenced from the same sample in a study of blood T cells in healthy people across ages. Primers used in a second PCR of roughly 7 to 11 cycles were a sample-barcoded 5' primer and a J-beta primer mix. In TCRdb, the 5' RACE reads were re-called with MiXCR into one record per CDR3 protein. The data contain about 1,500,000 distinct CDR3 sequences, 42% of them singletons. What was sequenced was blood. The receptors were gathered from a woman aged 18 to 35 in good health.

The chain couples TRBV6-6 to TRBJ1-1; D is undetermined. CDR1 is MNHNY and CDR2 is SVGAGI in the germline V gene (reference sequence). The CDR3 has 12 residues. V was pared by 8 bases and J by 6 bases, with 13 bases between. CDR3: CASSPRSAEAFF. The CDR3 nucleotides are TGTGCCAGCTCTCCGAGGTCTGCTGAAGCTTTCTTT.

V is TRBV10-3 and J is TRBJ2-1; D might be TRBD2 (5 bases). TRBJ2-7 explains the end of the DNA better; the J call may be wrong. Germline values: CDR1 ENHRY, CDR2 SYGVKD. The CDR3 is 14 amino acids. The CDR3 DNA follows: TGTGCCATCAGTCTGGAGGACTCCTACAATGAGCAGTACTTC. Protein: CAISLEDSYNEQYF.

The chain has TRBV3-1 and TRBJ2-1, with D hard to call. Germline V gene sequence: CDR1 LGHDT, CDR2 YNNKEL (reference sequence). This CDR3 comprises 11 residues. Trimming left V 4 bases short and J 10 bases short, with 8 bases between. CDR3 sequence: CASSRRREQFF. DNA for the CDR3: TGTGCCAGCAGCCGACGACGAGAGCAGTTCTTC.

The chain employs TRBV7-2 and TRBJ2-5, with TRBD2 matching over 7 bases. The CDR3 loop spans 12 amino acids. Germline CDR1 SGHTA, CDR2 FQGNSA. V lost 2 bases and J lost 13; bases outside the gene matches: 7. The CDR3 coding sequence is TGTGCCAGCAGCTTAACTAGCGCGGGATGGTACTTC. The encoded protein is CASSLTSAGWYF.

In its sample, this clonotype was seen a few times. V and J are TRBV4-1 and TRBJ2-3, with no clear D. The ends were cut back, 1 base at V and 2 bases at J, with 7 bases in the middle. Germline V gives CDR1 MGHRA, CDR2 YSYEKL. This CDR3 is 14 amino acids long. CDR3 bases: TGCGCCAGCAGCCAAGCGGCCTCCACAGATACGCAGTATTTT. Translated, it gives CASSQAASTDTQYF.

V usage is TRBV7-6 and J usage is TRBJ2-4, with 12 bases that match TRBD2. The DNA end lines up better with TRBJ2-7; the J call may be wrong. This CDR3 spans 16 amino acids. Germline V gene lookup returns CDR1 SGHVS and CDR2 FNYEAQ. CDR3 nucleotides: TGTGCCAGCAGCCCCCAGACTAGCGGGGGCCCCTACGAGCAGTACTTC. Protein sequence: CASSPQTSGGPYEQYF.

This clonotype was counted a single time. The chain carries TRBV20-1 and TRBJ1-2, with 8 bases that match TRBD1. J lost 4 bases, V lost 6 bases, and 10 bases had no gene match. The V gene's germline CDR1 is DFQATT and CDR2 SNEGSKA (reference sequence). The CDR3 has 14 amino acids. Written as DNA, the CDR3 is TGCAGTGCACAGATCAGGGGGCCAAGCTATGGCTACACCTTC. Amino acid sequence: CSAQIRGPSYGYTF.

V is TRBV2 and J is TRBJ2-4; D not certain. The J call may be in error: the DNA end matches TRBJ2-5 better. Germline loops: CDR1 SNHLY, CDR2 FYNNEI. This CDR3 contains 11 residues. CDR3 residues: CATQLEETQYF. For the CDR3, the DNA is TGTGCCACCCAGCTCGAAGAGACCCAGTACTTC.

This clonotype was counted many times. The chain recombines TRBV3-1 with TRBJ2-1; D gene uncertain. The CDR3 has 13 residues. Trimming left V 1 base short and J 10 bases short, with 11 bases between. CDR1 and CDR2 (germline): LGHDT, YNNKEL (reference sequence). Written as DNA, the CDR3 is TGTGCCAGCAGCCAAGCGGCAGTAGGCGAGCAGTTCTTC. Amino acids: CASSQAAVGEQFF.

This clonotype turned up a few times. V and J are TRBV5-1 and TRBJ1-1; D remains unclear. CDR3 length: 15 amino acids. The germline gives CDR1 SGHRS, CDR2 YFSETQ. Trimming stripped 4 bases from V and 0 bases from J, with 13 bases between. The CDR3: CASSPEEALNTEAFF. DNA for the CDR3: TGCGCCAGCAGCCCGGAGGAGGCCCTGAACACTGAAGCTTTCTTT.

A few counts support this clonotype. V usage is TRBV10-3 and J usage is TRBJ2-3; TRBD1 agrees at 10 bases. The trim removed 6 bases at V and 4 bases at J, leaving 7 bases unmatched. The CDR3 is 15 amino acids. Germline assignment: CDR1 ENHRY and CDR2 SYGVKD. The DNA for the CDR3 is TGTGCCATCAGCCTAGGACAGGGGGGGCCAGATACGCAGTATTTT. Translating it yields CAISLGQGGPDTQYF.

The chain employs TRBV7-2 and TRBJ2-6, with 12 bases that match TRBD2. V lost 2 bases and J lost 1; bases outside the gene matches: 12. The germline gives CDR1 SGHTA, CDR2 FQGNSA. CDR3 length: 21 amino acids. Here the CDR3 reads CASSLSGTSGGPRSGANVLTF. CDR3 coding DNA: TGTGCCAGCAGCTTATCGGGAACTAGCGGGGGGCCAAGGTCTGGGGCCAACGTCCTGACTTTC.

J is TRBJ1-1 and V is TRBV20-1; D gene unclear. V was shortened by 2 bases and J by 14 bases, with 24 bases between the two germline ends. The germline gives CDR1 DFQATT, CDR2 SNEGSKA (reference sequence). CDR3 length equals 14 residues. CDR3 loop: CSARNPVAYNEQFF. In DNA form, the CDR3 reads TGCAGTGCTAGAAACCCGGTAGCCTACAATGAGCAGTTCTTT.

This CDR3 reads CASSQGGVKDIQYF. CDR3 in DNA: TGTGCCAGCAGCCAAGGGGGGGTTAAGGACATTCAGTACTTC. The rearrangement links TRBV4-2 to TRBJ2-7, with D perhaps TRBD2 (6 bases). The J call may not be correct, given that the DNA end is closer to TRBJ2-4. This CDR3 spans 14 amino acids. Germline values: CDR1 LGHNA, CDR2 YNFKEQ.